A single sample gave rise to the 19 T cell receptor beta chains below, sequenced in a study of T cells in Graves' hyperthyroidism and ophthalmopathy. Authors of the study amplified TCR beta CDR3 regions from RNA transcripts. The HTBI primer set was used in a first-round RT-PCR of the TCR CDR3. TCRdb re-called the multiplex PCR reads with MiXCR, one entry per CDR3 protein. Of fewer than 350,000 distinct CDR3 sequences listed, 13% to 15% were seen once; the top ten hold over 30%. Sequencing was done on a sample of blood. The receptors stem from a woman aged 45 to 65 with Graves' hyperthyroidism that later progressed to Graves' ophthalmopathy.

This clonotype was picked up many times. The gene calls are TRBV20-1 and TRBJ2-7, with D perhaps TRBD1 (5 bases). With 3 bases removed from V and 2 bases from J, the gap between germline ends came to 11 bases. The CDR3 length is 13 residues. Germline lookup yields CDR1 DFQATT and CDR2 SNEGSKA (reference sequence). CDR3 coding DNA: TGCAGTGCTAGGAACAGGTTGACCTACGAGCAGTACTTC. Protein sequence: CSARNRLTYEQYF.

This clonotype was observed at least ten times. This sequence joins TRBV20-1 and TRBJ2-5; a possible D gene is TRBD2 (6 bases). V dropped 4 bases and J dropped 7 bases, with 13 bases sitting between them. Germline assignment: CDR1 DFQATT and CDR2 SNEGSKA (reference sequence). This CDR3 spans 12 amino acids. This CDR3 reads CSATLTGGTQYF. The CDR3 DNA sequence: TGCAGTGCTACCCTCACCGGGGGGACCCAGTACTTC.

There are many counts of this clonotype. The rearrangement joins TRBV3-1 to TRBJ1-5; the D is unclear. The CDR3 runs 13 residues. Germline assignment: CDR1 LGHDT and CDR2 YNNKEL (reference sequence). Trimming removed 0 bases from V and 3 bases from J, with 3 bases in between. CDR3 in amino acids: CASSQDLNQPQHF. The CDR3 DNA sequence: TGTGCCAGCAGCCAAGACCTCAATCAGCCCCAGCATTTT.

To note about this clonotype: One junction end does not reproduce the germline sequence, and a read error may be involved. The CDR3 is CPSSFGIYNEQSF. DNA of the CDR3: TGTCCCAGCAGTTTCGGGATATACAATGAGCAGTCCTTC. V is TRBV12-3 or TRBV12-4 and J is TRBJ2-1; maybe TRBD2 (5 bases). CDR3 size: 13 residues.

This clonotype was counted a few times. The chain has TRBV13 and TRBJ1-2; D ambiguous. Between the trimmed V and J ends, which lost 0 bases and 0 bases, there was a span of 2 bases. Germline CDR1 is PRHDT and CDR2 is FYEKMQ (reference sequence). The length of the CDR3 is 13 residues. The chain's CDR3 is CASSLGTNYGYTF. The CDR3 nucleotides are TGTGCCAGCAGCTTAGGGACTAACTATGGCTACACCTTC.

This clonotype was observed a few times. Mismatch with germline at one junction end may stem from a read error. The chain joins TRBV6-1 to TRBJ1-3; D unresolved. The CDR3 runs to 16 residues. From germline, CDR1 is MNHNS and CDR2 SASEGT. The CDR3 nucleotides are TGTGCCAGCAGAGCGCCCCGTAGCAGCTCTGGAAACACCATGTATTTT. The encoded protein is CASRAPRSSSGNTMYF.

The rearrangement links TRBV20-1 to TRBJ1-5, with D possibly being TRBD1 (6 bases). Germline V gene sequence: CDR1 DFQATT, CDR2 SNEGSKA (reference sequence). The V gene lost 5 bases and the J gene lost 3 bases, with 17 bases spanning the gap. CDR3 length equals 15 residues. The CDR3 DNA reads TGCAGTGCTTCCCCTGACAGGTCACACAATCAGCCCCAGCATTTT. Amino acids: CSASPDRSHNQPQHF.

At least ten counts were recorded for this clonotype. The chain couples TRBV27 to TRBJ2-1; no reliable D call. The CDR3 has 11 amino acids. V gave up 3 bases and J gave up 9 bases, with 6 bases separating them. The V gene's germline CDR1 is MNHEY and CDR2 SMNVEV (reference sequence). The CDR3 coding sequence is TGTGCCAGCAGTTTCTTGGGTGAGCAGTTCTTC. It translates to CASSFLGEQFF.

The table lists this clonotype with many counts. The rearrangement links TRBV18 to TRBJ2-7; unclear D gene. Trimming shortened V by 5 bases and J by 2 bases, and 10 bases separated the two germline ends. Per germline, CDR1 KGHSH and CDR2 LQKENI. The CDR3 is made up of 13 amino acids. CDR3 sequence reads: CASSGPDAYEQYF. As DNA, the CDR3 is TGTGCCAGCTCAGGGCCCGATGCCTACGAGCAGTACTTC.

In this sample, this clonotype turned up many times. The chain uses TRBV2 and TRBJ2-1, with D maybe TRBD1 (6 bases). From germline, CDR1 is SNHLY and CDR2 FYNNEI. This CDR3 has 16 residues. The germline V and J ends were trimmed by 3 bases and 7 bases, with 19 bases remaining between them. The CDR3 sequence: CASSDKYRAVLNEQFF. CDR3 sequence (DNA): TGTGCCAGCAGTGATAAATACAGGGCTGTATTGAATGAGCAGTTCTTC.

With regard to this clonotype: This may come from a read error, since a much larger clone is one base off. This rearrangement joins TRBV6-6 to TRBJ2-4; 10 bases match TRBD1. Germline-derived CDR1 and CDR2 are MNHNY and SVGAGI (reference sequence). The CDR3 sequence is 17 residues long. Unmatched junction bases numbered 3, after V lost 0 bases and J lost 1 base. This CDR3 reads CASSYSTGGDAKNIQYF. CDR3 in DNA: TGTGCCAGCAGTTACTCGACAGGGGGCGACGCCAAAAACATTCAGTACTTC.

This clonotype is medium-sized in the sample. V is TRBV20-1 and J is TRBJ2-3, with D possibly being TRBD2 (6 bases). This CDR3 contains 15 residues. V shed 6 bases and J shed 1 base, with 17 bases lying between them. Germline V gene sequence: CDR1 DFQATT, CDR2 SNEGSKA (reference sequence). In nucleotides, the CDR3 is TGCAGTGCCGGCGCCCGGGAGTGGGGCACAGATACGCAGTATTTT. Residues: CSAGAREWGTDTQYF.

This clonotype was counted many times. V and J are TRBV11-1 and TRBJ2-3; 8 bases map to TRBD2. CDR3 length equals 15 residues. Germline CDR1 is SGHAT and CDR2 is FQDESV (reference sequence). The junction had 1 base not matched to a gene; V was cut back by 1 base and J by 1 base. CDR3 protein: CASSLVREGTDTQYF. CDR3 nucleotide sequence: TGTGCCAGCAGCTTAGTGCGGGAGGGCACAGATACGCAGTATTTT.

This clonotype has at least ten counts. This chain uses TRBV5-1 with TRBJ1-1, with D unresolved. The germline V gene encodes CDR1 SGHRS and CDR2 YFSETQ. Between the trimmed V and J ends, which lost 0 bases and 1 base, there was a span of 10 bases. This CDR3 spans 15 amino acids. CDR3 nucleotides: TGCGCCAGCAGCTTGGACGTTGTAGGGAACACTGAAGCTTTCTTT. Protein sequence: CASSLDVVGNTEAFF.

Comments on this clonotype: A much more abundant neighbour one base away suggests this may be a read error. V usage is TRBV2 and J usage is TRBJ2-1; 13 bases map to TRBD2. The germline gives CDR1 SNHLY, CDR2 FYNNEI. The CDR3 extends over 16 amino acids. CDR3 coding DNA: TGTGCCACCAGTGATTCCGGACTAGCGGGAGTAAATGAGCAGTTCTTC. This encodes CATSDSGLAGVNEQFF.

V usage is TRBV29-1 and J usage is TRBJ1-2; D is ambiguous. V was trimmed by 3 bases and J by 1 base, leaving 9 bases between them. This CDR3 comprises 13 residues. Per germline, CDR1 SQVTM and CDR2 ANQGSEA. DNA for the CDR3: TGCAGCGTTGATTTGGTTGTTAACTATGGCTACACCTTC. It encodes CSVDLVVNYGYTF.

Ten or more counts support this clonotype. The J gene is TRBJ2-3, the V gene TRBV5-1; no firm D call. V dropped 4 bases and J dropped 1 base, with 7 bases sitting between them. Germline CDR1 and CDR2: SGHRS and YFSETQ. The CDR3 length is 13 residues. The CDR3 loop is CASSPVGTDTQYF. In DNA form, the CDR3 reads TGCGCCAGCAGCCCCGTTGGCACAGATACGCAGTATTTT.

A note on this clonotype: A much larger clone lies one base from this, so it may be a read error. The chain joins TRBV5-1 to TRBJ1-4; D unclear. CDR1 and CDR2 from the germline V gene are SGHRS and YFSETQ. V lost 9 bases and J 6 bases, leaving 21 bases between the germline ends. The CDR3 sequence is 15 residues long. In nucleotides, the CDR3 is TGCGCCATCAGGTCGAGAATGTTGGAGGATGAAAAACTGTTTTTT. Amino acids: CAIRSRMLEDEKLFF.

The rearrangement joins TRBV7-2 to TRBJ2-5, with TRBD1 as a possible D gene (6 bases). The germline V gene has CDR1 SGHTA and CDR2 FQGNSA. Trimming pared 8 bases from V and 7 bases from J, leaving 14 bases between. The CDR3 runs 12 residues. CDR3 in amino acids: CASGDTSATQYF. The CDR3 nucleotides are TGTGCCAGCGGGGACACCTCAGCGACCCAGTACTTC.